This T cell receptor beta chain was sequenced in a study of CD8+ T cells in alopecia areata. Study as a whole: Oral tofacitinib (5 to 10 mg twice daily) was administered to treated patients. Once tofacitinib had been taken for 6 to 18 months, 6 months off drug followed. Percent affected scalp area, the SALT score, rated treated patients' severity.

As for treatment: oral pan-JAK inhibitor, 5-10 mg twice daily. Sorted out of PBMCs were CD4+ T cells and CD8+ T cells. The CDR3 totals 11 residues. Germline V gives CDR1 MNHEY, CDR2 SVGAGI. The sequencing template was cDNA reverse transcribed from extracted RNA. Repertoires were generated with immunoSEQ multiplex PCR, while TCRdb's copy carries only in-frame clones and drops some. Of 150,000 to 200,000 clones listed, roughly 60% are singletons. The sequencing here drew on CD4+ T cells sorted from blood, taken at week 24, from a patient treated with tofacitinib. The V and J genes are TRBV6-5 and TRBJ2-1; the D is unclear. The origin of this receptor is a human donor with alopecia areata. The CDR3 loop is CAGGSYNEQFF. CDR3 nucleotides: TGTGCGGGCGGATCCTACAATGAGCAGTTCTTC.